A selection of T cell receptor beta chains follows, all from one sample in a study of cytomegalovirus exposure and HLA in healthy donors. This table comes from immunoSEQ multiplex PCR, and its TCRdb copy is limited to in-frame clones, with some not included. The sample lists some 130,000 clones, around four fifths seen once, with roughly 7.3% in the top ten. Sample: PBMCs. The receptors originated from a male donor in good health and CMV-seronegative. CDR3s include the opening cysteine and the closing phenylalanine or tryptophan. The order of the fields is clone size, J gene, V gene, D gene, CDR3 DNA, CDR3 protein. D genes are given only for firm matches. The size of a clone is reported for some rows only, either as once, few or many, or as a class for expanded clones.

>once|TRBJ2-5|TRBV5-1|NA
TGCGCCAGCAGCTTGGAAGCGGGTGGGGGAGAGACCCAGTACTTC
CASSLEAGGGETQYF
>NA|TRBJ1-2|TRBV4-2|NA
TGTGCCAGCAGCCAAGACAACGCTCCCCAGAGGACTCCCGCTGGCTACACCTTC
CASSQDNAPQRTPAGYTF
>NA|TRBJ2-7|TRBV28|TRBD1
TGTGCCAGCATTCCCGGGACAGGTGAAATGGACGAGCAGTACTTC
CASIPGTGEMDEQYF
>NA|TRBJ2-3|TRBV7-6|TRBD2
TGTGCCAGCAGCTTCGCTAGCGGGGTTCCAGATACGCAGTATTTT
CASSFASGVPDTQYF
>few|TRBJ2-1|TRBV5-1|TRBD2
TGCGCCAGCAGCCTGACTAGCGGGGGGGCCGGTGAGCAGTTCTTC
CASSLTSGGAGEQFF
>NA|TRBJ1-3|TRBV27|TRBD1
TGTGCCAGCAGCAGGACAGGGGCCGGAAACACCATATATTTT
CASSRTGAGNTIYF
>NA|TRBJ1-1|TRBV6-1|NA
TGTGCCAGCAGATCGACAGTGAACACTGAAGCTTTCTTT
CASRSTVNTEAFF
>NA|TRBJ2-7|TRBV13|TRBD2
TGTGCCAGCAGCTTGACCGGGACTAGTTTTTACGAGCAGTACTTC
CASSLTGTSFYEQYF
>once|TRBJ2-3|TRBV4-1|NA
TGCGCCAGCAGCCCCGGCTCCAGGGCCACAGATACGCAGTATTTT
CASSPGSRATDTQYF
>once|TRBJ2-7|TRBV5-4|TRBD1
TGTGCCAGCAGCCGGGACAGGGGGACCTACGAGCAGTACTTC
CASSRDRGTYEQYF
>NA|TRBJ1-1|TRBV14|NA
TGTGCCAGCAGCCAAGCGGGGGGAGGTCACACTGAAGCTTTCTTT
CASSQAGGGHTEAFF
>NA|TRBJ2-7|TRBV7-9|TRBD2
TGTGCCAGCAGCCACCCTCAAGGACTAGCTGGGAGACTCTACGAGCAGTACTTC
CASSHPQGLAGRLYEQYF
>NA|TRBJ1-5|TRBV7-9|TRBD1
TGTGCCAGCAGCACGGGACAGGGGCGAGGACAGCCCCAGCATTTT
CASSTGQGRGQPQHF